Sequencing of this T cell receptor (beta chain) was carried out in a study of identical twins. This clonotype was counted once. Its antigen is unknown. Healthy Caucasians supplied all donations. Notes on the study in general: The study found excess low generation probability among twin-shared out-of-frame alpha sequences.

The CDR3 loop spans 12 amino acids. CDR1 ENHRY and CDR2 SYGVKD come from the germline V gene. The germline V and J ends were trimmed by 3 bases and 11 bases, with 13 bases remaining between them. TCRdb re-analysed the 5' RACE reads in MiXCR, keeping a single row per CDR3 protein. The sample yields some 1,700,000 distinct CDR3 sequences, more than 30% seen once. This TCR came from a newborn girl in good health. This rearrangement joins TRBV10-3 to TRBJ2-5; D call uncertain. Sequencing was done on a sample of cord blood. CDR3 in amino acids: CAISELPHEQYF. In DNA, the CDR3 is TGTGCCATCAGTGAACTCCCGCATGAGCAGTACTTC.